The 18 T cell receptor beta chains below come from one sample, sequenced in a study of blood T cell repertoires in COVID-19 (dated by TCRdb to 2018 to 2020). Libraries were prepared through the immunoSEQ multiplex PCR assay. TCRdb limited this immuneACCESS table to in-frame rearrangements with V and J called. A share of clones is missing; checked studies link under half to unresolved V genes, and the rest is unexplained. Present in this sample are more than 110,000 clones, around 81% of which were seen just once. The ten largest clones take up 3% to 5% of the sample. The material sequenced was peripheral blood. The receptors shown here come from a woman aged 60 to 75 with acute or convalescent COVID-19.

This chain uses TRBV11-3 with TRBJ2-7, with D perhaps matching TRBD2 (7 bases). The CDR3 extends over 15 amino acids. The V end lost 4 bases, the J end lost 4 bases, and 17 bases lay between the germline ends. Germline V CDR1 and CDR2: SGHNT, YENEEA. As DNA, the CDR3 is TGTGCCAGCAGCTCCTCCGGGGGGCTGTTATACGAGCAGTACTTC. Its protein product is CASSSSGGLLYEQYF.

The genes are TRBV28 and TRBJ1-4, with D maybe TRBD1 (5 bases). This CDR3 has 13 residues. The V and J ends lost 5 bases and 5 bases respectively, with 9 bases between them. Looked up from germline, CDR1 is MDHEN and CDR2 is SYDVKM. The CDR3 coding sequence is TGTGCCAGCAGTGGGGCCGCAAATGAAAAACTGTTTTTT. Its protein is CASSGAANEKLFF.

V gene TRBV2 combines with J gene TRBJ1-2; 7 bases are a match to TRBD1. This CDR3 comprises 11 residues. Germline V gene data show CDR1 as SNHLY and CDR2 as FYNNEI. V lost 6 bases to trimming and J lost 8 bases; unmatched junction nucleotides: 3. CDR3 bases: TGTGCCAGCAGACAGGGGTGGGGCTACACCTTC. Amino acid sequence: CASRQGWGYTF.

The genes are TRBV28 and TRBJ2-7; 8 bases line up with TRBD1. There are 15 residues in the CDR3. V lost 10 bases, J lost 3 bases, and 14 bases stayed unmatched. Per germline, CDR1 MDHEN and CDR2 SYDVKM. CDR3 residues: CATHGQGTGYYEQYF. Written as DNA, the CDR3 is TGTGCCACCCATGGACAGGGAACGGGATACTACGAGCAGTACTTC.

The chain links TRBV18 to TRBJ1-2; possibly TRBD1 for D (5 bases). The germline V gene has CDR1 KGHSH and CDR2 LQKENI. V lost 1 base, J lost 8 bases, and 11 bases lay in between. The CDR3 loop spans 13 amino acids. This CDR3 reads CASSPQEGSGYTF. The CDR3 DNA sequence: TGTGCCAGCTCACCACAGGAGGGGAGCGGCTACACCTTC. Variable domain in full (rest from reference TRBV18 and TRBJ1-2): NAGVMQNPRHLVRRRGQEARLRCSPMKGHSHVYWYRQLPEEGLKFMVYLQKENIIDESGMPKERFSAEFPKEGPSILRIQQVVRGDSAAYFCASSPQEGSGYTFGSGTRLTVV.

V is TRBV7-3 and J is TRBJ2-1, with TRBD2 matching 10 bases. After removal of 5 bases from V and 5 bases from J, the junction contained 6 bases not matched to a gene. The CDR3 has 15 residues. The germline CDR1 and CDR2 sequences are SGHTA and FQGTGA. The chain's CDR3 is CASSARTSGHNEQFF. CDR3 nucleotides: TGTGCCAGCAGCGCTCGGACTAGCGGCCACAATGAGCAGTTCTTC.

The rearrangement joins TRBV6-1 to TRBJ2-3; TRBD2 might be the D (6 bases). The CDR3 is made up of 14 amino acids. Trimming removed 3 bases from V and 4 bases from J, with 11 bases in between. Germline assignment: CDR1 MNHNS and CDR2 SASEGT. The CDR3 DNA reads as TGTGCCAGCAGTGATAGGGACTTTGCAGATACGCAGTATTTT. Translated, it gives CASSDRDFADTQYF.

This chain connects TRBV20-1 to TRBJ1-5, with 7 bases aligning to TRBD1. The CDR3 sequence is 15 residues long. V shed 3 bases and J 6 bases; nucleotides not matched to a gene: 11. Germline assignment: CDR1 DFQATT and CDR2 SNEGSKA (reference sequence). Written as DNA, the CDR3 is TGCAGTGCTAGTGATGCCCGGGACAGTTCTCAGCCCCAGCATTTT. It translates to CSASDARDSSQPQHF.

This clone was detected once. The genes are TRBV4-3 and TRBJ1-6; tentatively, D is TRBD1 (5 bases). Germline CDR1 LGHNA, CDR2 YSLEER. The length of the CDR3 is 15 residues. The V and J ends lost 8 bases and 7 bases respectively, with 18 bases between them. The CDR3: CASRTRRVENSPLHF. In DNA form, the CDR3 reads TGCGCCAGCCGAACACGCAGGGTAGAGAATTCACCCCTCCACTTT.

The chain joins TRBV28 to TRBJ1-2; 9 positions match TRBD1. Germline V gene lookup returns CDR1 MDHEN and CDR2 SYDVKM. V was pared by 8 bases and J by 4 bases, with 8 bases of the junction left unmatched. The CDR3 length is 14 residues. CDR3 loop: CASRVNRGPYGYTF. CDR3 sequence (DNA): TGTGCCAGCCGAGTCAACAGGGGGCCCTATGGCTACACCTTC.

The chain joins TRBV20-1 to TRBJ2-2; D is unclear. The CDR3 is made up of 11 amino acids. Trimming removed 5 bases from V and 9 bases from J, with 10 bases in between. CDR1 is DFQATT and CDR2 is SNEGSKA in the germline V gene (reference sequence). In DNA form, the CDR3 reads TGCAGTGCTCAATCAGTCCGGGAGCTGTTTTTT. As protein: CSAQSVRELFF.

The chain employs TRBV4-3 and TRBJ1-1; D ambiguous. There are 16 residues in the CDR3. The V gene's germline CDR1 is LGHNA and CDR2 YSLEER. Trimming stripped 0 bases from V and 1 base from J, with 12 bases between. CDR3 coding DNA: TGCGCCAGCAGCCAAGAAAGACCGGGTTGGAACACTGAAGCTTTCTTT. It yields the protein CASSQERPGWNTEAFF.

The DNA of the CDR3 is TGTGCCAGCAGCTCCGGGACTAGCGGGAGTTTAGAGCAGTTCTTC. It codes for CASSSGTSGSLEQFF. The chain is built from TRBV7-3 and TRBJ2-1; 14 nucleotides line up with TRBD2. The CDR3 loop spans 15 amino acids. CDR1 and CDR2 from the germline V gene are SGHTA and FQGTGA. V shed 4 bases and J 10 bases; nucleotides not matched to a gene: 6. Filled out from reference TRBV7-3 and TRBJ2-1, the complete variable domain reads GAGVSQTPSNKVTEKGKYVELRCDPISGHTALYWYRQSLGQGPEFLIYFQGTGAADDSGLPNDRFFAVRPEGSVSTLKIQRTERGDSAVYLCASSSGTSGSLEQFFGPGTRLTVL.

The chain uses TRBV3-1 (or the pseudogene TRBV3-2) and TRBJ1-2; 12 nucleotides align to TRBD1. CDR3 length: 17 amino acids. Germline V gene data show CDR1 as LGHDT and CDR2 as YNNKEL (reference sequence). With 4 bases clipped from V and 5 bases from J, the junction kept 11 bases outside the gene matches. CDR3 amino acids: CASSPGTGGGLRYGYTF. CDR3 in DNA: TGTGCCAGCAGCCCTGGGACAGGGGGCGGGTTACGGTATGGCTACACCTTC.

The genes are TRBV12-5 and TRBJ2-1, with 9 bases that match TRBD1. Losses at the gene ends were 0 bases for V and 8 bases for J; bases not matched to a gene: 14. Germline CDR1 reads LGHNT; CDR2 reads FRNRAP. This CDR3 contains 18 residues. The CDR3 DNA is TGTGCTAGTGGTTTGGTAGAATCCGGACAGGGGCTTATCTATGAGCAGTTCTTC. This encodes CASGLVESGQGLIYEQFF.

The V call is TRBV7-9, the J call TRBJ2-1; 7 bases fit TRBD2. V shed 3 bases and J 2 bases; nucleotides not matched to a gene: 1. The CDR3 spans 14 residues. CDR1 SEHNR and CDR2 FQNEAQ come from the germline V gene (reference sequence). Here the CDR3 reads CASSLLAAYNEQFF. The DNA of the CDR3 is TGTGCCAGCAGCTTGCTAGCGGCCTACAATGAGCAGTTCTTC.

The rearrangement links TRBV7-2 to TRBJ2-3; D remains ambiguous. Trimming pared 2 bases from V and 0 bases from J, leaving 6 bases between. Germline loops: CDR1 SGHTA, CDR2 FQGNSA. The length of the CDR3 is 14 residues. The CDR3 is CASSLRLSTDTQYF. CDR3 sequence (DNA): TGTGCCAGCAGCTTACGTCTCAGCACAGATACGCAGTATTTT.

The chain recombines TRBV11-1 with TRBJ2-3; 10 nucleotides line up with TRBD1. Looked up from germline, CDR1 is SGHAT and CDR2 is FQDESV (reference sequence). The CDR3 loop spans 15 amino acids. Trimming took 4 bases from V and 1 from J; bases not matched to a gene: 2. The DNA of the CDR3 is TGTGCCAGCAGCTCCGGGACAGGGGGCACAGATACGCAGTATTTT. Amino acid sequence: CASSSGTGGTDTQYF.